Presented here are 2 T cell receptor beta chains from one specimen sequenced in a study of blood T cell repertoires in COVID-19. Profiled with immunoSEQ multiplex PCR; TCRdb holds only in-frame clones, not every one. The table includes some 170,000 clones, roughly 81% detected once. What was sequenced was peripheral blood. The receptors were sampled from a woman aged 40 to 49 with COVID-19, enrolled during active disease.

The genes are TRBV2 and TRBJ1-6, with D perhaps TRBD1 (5 bases). The germline V gene has CDR1 SNHLY and CDR2 FYNNEI. CDR3 length equals 16 residues. Trimming cost V 6 bases and J 9 bases, with 21 bases left between them. The DNA for the CDR3 is TGTGCCAGCAGCCAAAACTCCCTGGACATTGGTTCACCCCTCCACTTT. Translation: CASSQNSLDIGSPLHF.

The chain carries TRBV15 and TRBJ2-1; 7 bases are shared with TRBD2. Germline trimming cut 0 bases from V and 8 bases from J; bases unmatched to any gene: 7. The V gene's germline CDR1 is LNHNV and CDR2 YYDKDF (reference sequence). There are 15 residues in the CDR3. For the CDR3, the DNA is TGTGCCACCAGCAGAGATCTGGGGGGGAGGTATGAGCAGTTCTTC. Translated: CATSRDLGGRYEQFF.